A single sample is the source of the 19 T cell receptor beta chains below, sequenced in a study of T cell repertoires in cytomegalovirus infection. Antigens of these TCRs are unknown. TCRdb recomputed calls from the reads with MiXCR, one row per CDR3 protein. The profile shows roughly 920,000 distinct CDR3 sequences, about a third of them singletons. Here the sequenced sample was cultured CD8+ T cells from PBMCs, taken from culture after CMV antigen stimulation. These receptor sequences come from a human donor in good health (CMV status not recorded). Some clones in this sample may be carry-over from other donors' samples.

This clonotype was observed many times. The CDR3 DNA sequence: TGCGCCAGCAGCCAAGACGGGGACAGCTCCTACGAGCAGTACTTC. It is translated as CASSQDGDSSYEQYF. This chain joins TRBV4-1 and TRBJ2-7, with TRBD1 identical over 7 bases. The length of the CDR3 is 15 residues. Germline values: CDR1 MGHRA, CDR2 YSYEKL. The V and J ends lost 0 bases and 0 bases, in that order; junction bases with no gene match: 2.

The chain links TRBV20-1 to TRBJ2-3, with D unresolved. CDR3 size: 16 residues. Germline V gene data show CDR1 as DFQATT and CDR2 as SNEGSKA (reference sequence). V was cut by 0 bases and J by 0 bases, with 13 bases left in between. DNA of the CDR3: TGCAGTGCTAGAGATAAACGACGGCCTAGCACAGATACGCAGTATTTT. The encoded protein is CSARDKRRPSTDTQYF.

At least ten counts were recorded for this clonotype. This rearrangement joins TRBV6-2 or TRBV6-3 to TRBJ2-2; D ambiguous. The germline gives CDR1 MNHEY, CDR2 SVGEGT. With 9 bases removed from V and 4 bases from J, the gap between germline ends came to 6 bases. This CDR3 contains 11 residues. The CDR3 nucleotides read TGTGCCAGTCGGGTCACCGGGGAGCTGTTTTTT. This encodes CASRVTGELFF.

This clonotype was detected only a few times. The J gene is TRBJ2-7, the V gene TRBV12-3 or TRBV12-4, with TRBD2 as a possible D gene (6 bases). The CDR3 totals 12 residues. V was clipped by 9 bases and J by 7 bases, with 16 bases between them. The CDR3 reads CASRGEGGEQYF. In nucleotides, the CDR3 is TGTGCCAGTAGAGGGGAAGGAGGGGAGCAGTACTTC.

This clonotype was observed at least ten times. The chain carries TRBV12-3 or TRBV12-4 and TRBJ2-5, with a tentative D call TRBD1 (5 bases). V was clipped by 6 bases and J by 2 bases, with 13 bases between them. This CDR3 has 14 amino acids. CDR3 nucleotide sequence: TGTGCCAGCAGCGCCGGACACTATCAAGAGACCCAGTACTTC. Its translation: CASSAGHYQETQYF.

This chain joins TRBV2 and TRBJ1-2; 9 nucleotides match TRBD1. Germline V gene sequence: CDR1 SNHLY, CDR2 FYNNEI. CDR3 length: 15 residues. J lost 6 bases, V lost 6 bases, and 11 bases had no gene match. The CDR3 DNA sequence: TGTGCCAGCAGCGGAACAGGGGGCGCGGTAAATGGCTACACCTTC. Translating gives CASSGTGGAVNGYTF.

There are a few counts of this clonotype. This chain uses TRBV6-1 with TRBJ2-1; TRBD1 matches at 8 bases. After removal of 2 bases from V and 8 bases from J, the junction contained 8 bases not matched to a gene. Germline-derived CDR1 and CDR2 are MNHNS and SASEGT. The CDR3 spans 15 residues. This CDR3 reads CASSESRTGIHEQFF. As DNA, the CDR3 is TGTGCCAGCAGTGAATCGAGGACAGGGATCCATGAGCAGTTCTTC.

In its sample, this clonotype was seen a few times. The genes are TRBV18 and TRBJ2-2; no definite D call. This CDR3 has 15 amino acids. CDR1 KGHSH and CDR2 LQKENI come from the germline V gene. The V end was cut by 1 base, the J end by 0 bases, with 6 bases between. CDR3: CASSPLRANTGELFF. Here the CDR3 DNA reads TGTGCCAGCTCACCACTTAGGGCGAACACCGGGGAGCTGTTTTTT. Using reference TRBV18 and TRBJ2-2 for the parts outside the CDR3, the full variable domain is NAGVMQNPRHLVRRRGQEARLRCSPMKGHSHVYWYRQLPEEGLKFMVYLQKENIIDESGMPKERFSAEFPKEGPSILRIQQVVRGDSAAYFCASSPLRANTGELFFGEGSRLTVL.

This clonotype was seen repeatedly, ten times or more. The gene calls are TRBV6-2 or TRBV6-3 and TRBJ2-3, with 11 bases lining up with TRBD2. Germline trimming cut 6 bases from V and 0 bases from J; bases unmatched to any gene: 8. Germline lookup yields CDR1 MNHEY and CDR2 SVGEGT. The CDR3 sequence is 17 residues long. CDR3 sequence: CASSLETSGESTDTQYF. CDR3 bases: TGTGCCAGCAGCCTCGAGACTAGCGGGGAAAGCACAGATACGCAGTATTTT.

This clonotype showed up many times. The chain links TRBV6-5 to TRBJ2-1; 10 bases agree with TRBD2. Trimming at V came to 2 bases and at J to 8 bases, leaving 6 bases not matched to a gene. This CDR3 comprises 15 residues. CDR1 MNHEY and CDR2 SVGAGI come from the germline V gene. The CDR3 bases are TGTGCCAGCAGTTACCAAGCGGGGGGGCGGGATGAGCAGTTCTTC. Protein product: CASSYQAGGRDEQFF.

This clonotype was detected ten times or more. The CDR3 reads CAISPTMTGDNSPLHF. CDR3 nucleotides: TGTGCCATCAGCCCTACCATGACAGGGGATAATTCACCCCTCCACTTT. The chain couples TRBV10-3 to TRBJ1-6; TRBD1 matches 8 bases. Germline CDR1 ENHRY, CDR2 SYGVKD. The CDR3 sequence is 16 residues long. V lost 6 bases, J lost 5 bases, and 9 bases stayed unmatched.

This clonotype appeared a few times. The genes are TRBV27 and TRBJ2-1, with 7 bases aligning to TRBD2. CDR3 size: 12 residues. The V and J ends lost 8 bases and 4 bases, in that order; junction bases with no gene match: 2. Germline assignment: CDR1 MNHEY and CDR2 SMNVEV (reference sequence). This CDR3 is CASWGGYNEQFF. As DNA, the CDR3 is TGTGCCAGCTGGGGGGGGTACAATGAGCAGTTCTTC.

This clonotype has just a few counts. The chain joins TRBV4-1 to TRBJ2-1, with D hard to call. The V and J ends lost 4 bases and 8 bases respectively, with 21 bases between them. This CDR3 spans 16 amino acids. Per germline, CDR1 MGHRA and CDR2 YSYEKL. The CDR3 loop is CASSPLPGPLLDEQFF. CDR3 nucleotide sequence: TGCGCCAGCAGCCCCCTCCCAGGCCCCCTCCTCGATGAGCAGTTCTTC.

This clonotype has a handful of counts. This chain uses TRBV12-3 or TRBV12-4 with TRBJ2-1; 8 positions match TRBD2. This CDR3 is built from 13 residues. V was clipped by 6 bases and J by 10 bases; unmatched bases: 8. CDR3 nucleotides: TGTGCCAGCAGGCCGAAGGGACTAGGCGAGCAGTTCTTC. This encodes CASRPKGLGEQFF.

The rearrangement uses TRBV19 and TRBJ2-7, with 9 bases aligning to TRBD1. CDR1 LNHDA and CDR2 SQIVND come from the germline V gene (reference sequence). The CDR3 runs to 14 residues. With V trimmed by 5 bases and J by 3 bases, 5 bases remained unmatched. The CDR3 DNA reads as TGTGCCAGTAGTCCAGGACAGGGGATCTACGAGCAGTACTTC. Translation gives CASSPGQGIYEQYF.

This clonotype has only one observation. V usage is TRBV6-1 and J usage is TRBJ2-3, with a possible D match to TRBD1 (6 bases). Trimming removed 2 bases at V and 8 bases at J, with 17 bases between. Looked up from germline, CDR1 is MNHNS and CDR2 is SASEGT. CDR3 length equals 15 residues. CDR3 loop: CASSERDMLLGTQYF. In DNA form, the CDR3 reads TGTGCCAGCAGTGAAAGGGACATGTTGCTTGGTACGCAGTATTTT.

Only a few counts were recorded for this clonotype. The V gene is TRBV27, the J gene TRBJ2-2; 9 bases line up with TRBD1. The CDR3 contains 14 residues. CDR1 and CDR2 (germline): MNHEY, SMNVEV (reference sequence). V lost 6 bases, J lost 6 bases, and 5 bases stayed unmatched. The CDR3 bases are TGTGCCAGCAGGCCCGGGACAGGGTCCGGGGAGCTGTTTTTT. Translating gives CASRPGTGSGELFF.

V usage is TRBV20-1 and J usage is TRBJ2-7; D ambiguous. The CDR3 has 14 amino acids. Germline values: CDR1 DFQATT, CDR2 SNEGSKA (reference sequence). CDR3 in DNA: TGCAGTGCCAGAGCCGGGTATGGTGTCTACGAGCAGTACGTC. Encoded protein: CSARAGYGVYEQYV.

The chain is built from TRBV28 and TRBJ1-6; D possibly corresponds to TRBD1 (5 bases). The V gene's germline CDR1 is MDHEN and CDR2 SYDVKM. Trimming removed 5 bases from V and 3 bases from J, with 11 bases in between. CDR3 length equals 15 residues. DNA of the CDR3: TGTGCCAGCAGTCAATCCAGGGACTATAATTCACCCCTCCACTTT. Encoded protein: CASSQSRDYNSPLHF.